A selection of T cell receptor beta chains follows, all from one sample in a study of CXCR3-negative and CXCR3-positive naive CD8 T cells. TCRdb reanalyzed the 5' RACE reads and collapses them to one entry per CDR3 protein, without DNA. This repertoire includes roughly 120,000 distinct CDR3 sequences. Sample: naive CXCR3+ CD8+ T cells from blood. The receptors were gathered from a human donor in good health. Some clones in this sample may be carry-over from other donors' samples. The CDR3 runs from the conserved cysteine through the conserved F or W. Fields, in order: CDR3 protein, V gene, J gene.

CASSQDLAGGTDTQYF	TRBV4-2	TRBJ2-3
CASSPDPGTEAFF	TRBV18	TRBJ1-1
CASSDPEDSSYEQYF	TRBV6-6	TRBJ2-7
CAWSPLRVGDEQYF	TRBV30	TRBJ2-7
CASSFGQHYEQYF	TRBV27	TRBJ2-7
CSARRERGLQETQYF	TRBV20-1	TRBJ2-5
CASSQDGEAEAFF	TRBV14	TRBJ1-1
CAISEVQADIQYF	TRBV10-3	TRBJ2-4
CAMGGQTSTDTQYF	TRBV10-3	TRBJ2-3
CASSQTSGGTDTQYF	TRBV3-1	TRBJ2-3
CSVDADYEQYF	TRBV29-1	TRBJ2-7
CSVEAADTQYF	TRBV29-1	TRBJ2-3
CSARQGGYEQYF	TRBV20-1	TRBJ2-7
CASSGTLAGSDTQYF	TRBV11-2	TRBJ2-3
CSARVLAASYEQYF	TRBV20-1	TRBJ2-7
CASSLGTGGAEAFF	TRBV5-6	TRBJ1-1
CASSTLNTEAFF	TRBV5-1	TRBJ1-1
CASSLLPGTSGSLTSTDTQYF	TRBV14	TRBJ2-3
CASRDGRLTYSNYGYTF	TRBV28	TRBJ1-2
CASPEPQRSRTGLNTEAFF	TRBV6-9	TRBJ1-1
CASSLVATPNNEQFF	TRBV7-2	TRBJ2-1
CASRPPGQDEQYF	TRBV2	TRBJ2-7
CASSRLTGSDKLFF	TRBV4-3	TRBJ1-4
CSARDRGLGTQYF	TRBV29-1	TRBJ2-3
CAISESSGEQYF	TRBV10-3	TRBJ2-7
CATSASDRSGYTF	TRBV24-1	TRBJ1-2
CASSLDGLDQETQYF	TRBV7-2	TRBJ2-5
CASSLATGNYGYTF	TRBV5-1	TRBJ1-2
CASSSGQWNSYEQYF	TRBV5-1	TRBJ2-7
CASGRTGGSYGYTF	TRBV7-3	TRBJ1-2
CASSQGRRLAVLYEQYF	TRBV14	TRBJ2-7
CASSSGSYYEQYF	TRBV6-6	TRBJ2-7
CASSVLLAGGLYNEQFF	TRBV21-1	TRBJ2-1
CASRATPNTEAFF	TRBV7-9	TRBJ1-1
CASSLVQETQYF	TRBV5-1	TRBJ2-5
CSVNRGGGTEAFF	TRBV29-1	TRBJ1-1
CASSSGPLYEQYF	TRBV27	TRBJ2-7
CASSQDLAAWQTQYF	TRBV4-3	TRBJ2-5
CASRPPSGSGIYEQYF	TRBV6-6	TRBJ2-7
CASSLTENTGELFF	TRBV6-1	TRBJ2-2
CASSEGQGFGYTF	TRBV7-9	TRBJ1-2
CSAGTERDNEQFF	TRBV29-1	TRBJ2-1
CASSLRAGPAETQYF	TRBV27	TRBJ2-5
CSVEWDTLSYGYTF	TRBV29-1	TRBJ1-2
CASSSGQEKNIQYF	TRBV13	TRBJ2-4
CASSFPSGGPYEQYF	TRBV28	TRBJ2-7
CASSLWASGTETDTQYF	TRBV12-3/TRBV12-4	TRBJ2-3
CASSTRGTGGTHEQYF	TRBV7-9	TRBJ2-7
CASSQDRPTPEAFF	TRBV28	TRBJ1-1
CASSLLAGELFF	TRBV11-2	TRBJ2-2
CASSLAGFYNEQFF	TRBV5-1	TRBJ2-1
CASGSRTGELFF	TRBV6-2/TRBV6-3	TRBJ2-2
CASSTDLTYLHEQFF	TRBV28	TRBJ2-1
CASSKMGFALTYEQYF	TRBV21-1	TRBJ2-7
CASSARTGWGAFVGGDNYGYTF	TRBV9	TRBJ1-2